The present TCR beta chain was sequenced within a study of control samples from healthy donors and cancer patients. This table comes from immunoSEQ multiplex PCR, and its TCRdb copy is limited to in-frame clones, with some not included. The data show roughly 80,000 clones, roughly 86% seen once. This sequence was found in a man aged 45-65 years in good health. The source material was blood.

The CDR3 is CATSRDFGGVLRGYTF. The CDR3 nucleotides are TGTGCCACCAGCAGAGATTTTGGAGGGGTGCTGCGGGGCTACACCTTC. The chain couples TRBV15 to TRBJ1-2, with D possibly matching TRBD1 (5 bases). The CDR3 extends over 16 amino acids. The V gene lost 0 bases and the J gene lost 8 bases, with 19 bases spanning the gap. Germline V gene lookup returns CDR1 LNHNV and CDR2 YYDKDF (reference sequence).